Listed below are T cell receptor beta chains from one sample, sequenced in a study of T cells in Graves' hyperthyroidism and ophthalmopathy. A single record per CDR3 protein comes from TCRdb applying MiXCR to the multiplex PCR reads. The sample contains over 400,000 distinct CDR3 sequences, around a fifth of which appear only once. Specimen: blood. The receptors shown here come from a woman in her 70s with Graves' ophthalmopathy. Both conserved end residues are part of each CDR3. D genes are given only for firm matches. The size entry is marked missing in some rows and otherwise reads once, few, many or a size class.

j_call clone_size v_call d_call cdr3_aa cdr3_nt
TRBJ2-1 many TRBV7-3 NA CASSLGGLGEQFF TGTGCCAGCAGCTTAGGGGGGCTGGGTGAGCAGTTCTTC
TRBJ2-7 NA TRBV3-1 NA CASSQGIREYEQYF TGTGCCAGCAGCCAAGGTATAAGAGAGTACGAGCAGTACTTC
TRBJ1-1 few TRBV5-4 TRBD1 CASSPGQDYVAFF TGTGCCAGCAGCCCGGGACAGGACTACGTTGCTTTCTTT
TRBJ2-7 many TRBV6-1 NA CASRPSLGAQSYEQYF TGTGCCAGCAGGCCTTCATTGGGGGCTCAATCCTACGAGCAGTACTTC
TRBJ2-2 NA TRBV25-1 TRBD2 CASSESGGPFANTGELFF TGTGCCAGCAGTGAATCGGGAGGACCTTTCGCGAACACCGGGGAGCTGTTTTTT
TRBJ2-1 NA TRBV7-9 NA CASRDNEQFF TGTGCCAGCCGGGACAATGAGCAGTTCTTC
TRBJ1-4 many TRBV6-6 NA CASSYSGARNEKLFF TGTGCCAGCAGTTACTCGGGGGCGCGGAACGAAAAACTGTTTTTT
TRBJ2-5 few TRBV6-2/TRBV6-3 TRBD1 CASSYDRGLETQYF TGTGCCAGCAGCTACGACAGGGGGCTAGAGACCCAGTACTTC
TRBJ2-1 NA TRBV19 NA CASSTGLERNEQFF TGTGCCAGTAGTACCGGGCTTGAGAGGAATGAGCAGTTCTTC
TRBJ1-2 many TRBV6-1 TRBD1 CASRFLGQNYGYTF TGTGCCAGCAGGTTCCTGGGACAGAACTATGGCTACACCTTC
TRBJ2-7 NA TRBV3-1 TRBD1 CASGDRPNEQYF TGTGCCAGTGGGGACAGGCCTAACGAGCAGTACTTC
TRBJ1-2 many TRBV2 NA CASTLGGGDYGYTF TGTGCCAGCACCCTGGGGGGAGGAGACTATGGCTACACCTTC
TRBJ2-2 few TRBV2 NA CASRRSGELFF TGTGCCAGCAGGCGGTCAGGGGAGCTGTTTTTT
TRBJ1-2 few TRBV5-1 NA CASSQGPVTGYTF TGCGCCAGCAGCCAAGGGCCAGTGACTGGCTACACCTTC
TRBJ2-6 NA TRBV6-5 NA CASSYSIVGANVLTF TGTGCCAGCAGTTACTCGATCGTTGGGGCCAACGTCCTGACTTTC
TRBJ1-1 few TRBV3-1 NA CASSPADVSRAETEAFF TGTGCCAGCAGCCCCGCAGATGTTAGTCGAGCGGAGACTGAAGCTTTCTTT
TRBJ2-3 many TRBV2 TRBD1 CASSGGTGSTDTQYF TGTGCCAGCAGTGGCGGGACAGGAAGCACAGATACGCAGTATTTT
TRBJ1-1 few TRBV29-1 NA CSVETGQNPYTEAFF TGCAGCGTTGAAACCGGACAGAACCCATATACTGAAGCTTTCTTT
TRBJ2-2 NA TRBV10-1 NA CASRPGVGNTGELFF TGCGCCAGCCGACCCGGGGTCGGGAACACCGGGGAGCTGTTTTTT
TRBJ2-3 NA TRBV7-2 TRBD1 CASSPKGTGGPDTQYF TGTGCCAGCAGCCCGAAAGGGACAGGGGGACCAGATACGCAGTATTTT
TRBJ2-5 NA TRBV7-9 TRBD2 CASSLPWGGVMETQYF TGTGCCAGCAGCCTACCCTGGGGAGGGGTTATGGAGACCCAGTACTTC
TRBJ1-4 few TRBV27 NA CASSHHGGGNEKLFF TGTGCCAGCAGCCACCACGGGGGGGGTAATGAAAAACTGTTTTTT
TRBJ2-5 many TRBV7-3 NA CASSHSGQRGQETQYF TGTGCCAGCAGTCACTCAGGACAGAGGGGCCAAGAGACCCAGTACTTC
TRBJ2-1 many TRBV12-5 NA CASGLLLGDGEQFF TGTGCTAGTGGTTTGCTTTTGGGAGATGGGGAGCAGTTCTTC
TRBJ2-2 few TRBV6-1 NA CACTSGRSGTGELFF TGTGCCTGCACAAGCGGGCGGTCCGGCACCGGGGAGCTGTTTTTT
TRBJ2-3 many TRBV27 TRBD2 CASRPRGADTQYF TGTGCCAGCAGACCCCGGGGGGCAGATACGCAGTATTTT
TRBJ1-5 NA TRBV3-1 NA CASSQSQGYRQPQHF TGTGCCAGCAGCCAATCCCAGGGGTATCGGCAGCCCCAGCATTTT
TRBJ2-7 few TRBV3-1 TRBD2 CASSLPSGSSLYEQYF TGTGCCAGCAGCCTCCCTAGCGGGAGTTCGTTGTACGAGCAGTACTTC
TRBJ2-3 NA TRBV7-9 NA CARSSLSTSTDTQYF TGTGCCCGCAGCTCCCTCTCCACTAGCACAGATACGCAGTATTTT
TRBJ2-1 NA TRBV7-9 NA CASSLYSRSYNEQFF TGTGCCAGCAGCTTATATTCCCGTTCCTACAATGAGCAGTTCTTC
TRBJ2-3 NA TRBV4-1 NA CASSQDLAQDTQYF TGCGCCAGCAGCCAAGATTTGGCGCAGGATACGCAGTATTTT
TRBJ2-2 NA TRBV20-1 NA CSARVLSGTGELFF TGCAGTGCTAGAGTACTATCCGGGACCGGGGAGCTGTTTTTT
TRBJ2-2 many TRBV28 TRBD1 CASSFKGATGELFF TGTGCCAGCAGTTTCAAGGGGGCCACCGGGGAGCTGTTTTTT
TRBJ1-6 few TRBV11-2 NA CASSGTDSWNSPLHF TGTGCCAGCAGTGGGACCGACAGCTGGAATTCACCCCTCCACTTT
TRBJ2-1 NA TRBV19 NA CASSVGQTGQRYNEQFF TGTGCCAGTAGTGTAGGACAGACCGGCCAGCGATACAATGAGCAGTTCTTC
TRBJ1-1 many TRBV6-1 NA CASSPPGTSYLEAFF TGTGCCAGCAGTCCCCCCGGGACGTCGTACCTTGAAGCTTTCTTT
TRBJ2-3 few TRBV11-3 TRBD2 CASSRRNRRTSGTDTQYF TGTGCCAGCAGCCGACGTAACCGCAGGACTAGCGGAACAGATACGCAGTATTTT
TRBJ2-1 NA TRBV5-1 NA CASVIRRDPRDEQFF TGCGCCAGCGTAATTCGGCGGGACCCCCGGGATGAGCAGTTCTTC
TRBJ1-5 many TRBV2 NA CASKGDTTDQPQHF TGTGCCAGCAAGGGGGACACCACCGATCAGCCCCAGCATTTT
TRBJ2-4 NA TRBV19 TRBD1 CASSTATGGFNIQYF TGTGCCAGTAGTACAGCGACAGGGGGCTTTAACATTCAGTACTTC
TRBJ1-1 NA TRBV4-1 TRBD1 CASIPTGRNTEAFF TGCGCCAGCATTCCGACAGGGAGGAACACTGAAGCTTTCTTT
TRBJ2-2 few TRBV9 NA CASSSRTANTGELFF TGTGCCAGCAGCTCGAGGACGGCGAACACCGGGGAGCTGTTTTTT
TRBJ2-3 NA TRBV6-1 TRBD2 CASSEAALAGFTDTQYF TGTGCCAGCAGTGAAGCGGCACTAGCGGGGTTCACAGATACGCAGTATTTT
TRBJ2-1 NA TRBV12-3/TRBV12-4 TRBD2 CASRLPGTSAEQFF TGTGCCAGCAGACTCCCCGGGACTAGCGCCGAGCAGTTCTTC
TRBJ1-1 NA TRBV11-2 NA CASSSTLDTEAFF TGTGCCAGCAGCTCTACATTGGACACTGAAGCTTTCTTT